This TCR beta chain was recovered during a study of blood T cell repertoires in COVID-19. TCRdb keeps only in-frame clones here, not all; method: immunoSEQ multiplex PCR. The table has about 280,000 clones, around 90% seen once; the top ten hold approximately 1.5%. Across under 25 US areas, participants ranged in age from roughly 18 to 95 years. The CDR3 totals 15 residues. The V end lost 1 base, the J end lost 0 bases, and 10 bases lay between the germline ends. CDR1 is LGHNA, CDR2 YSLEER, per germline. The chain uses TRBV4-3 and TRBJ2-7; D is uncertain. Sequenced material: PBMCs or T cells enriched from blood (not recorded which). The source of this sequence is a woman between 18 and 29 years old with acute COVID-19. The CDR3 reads CASSQVAGSSYEQYF. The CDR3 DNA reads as TGCGCCAGCAGCCAAGTGGCAGGAAGCTCCTACGAGCAGTACTTC.